The clone carrying this TCR beta chain was counted ten times or more. A single record per CDR3 protein comes from TCRdb applying MiXCR to the 5' RACE reads. The table records around 50,000 distinct CDR3 sequences, approximately 3.9% of them present only once. The junction had 7 bases not matched to a gene; V was cut back by 3 bases and J by 0 bases. The CDR3 totals 15 residues. Germline CDR1 reads DFQATT; CDR2 reads SNEGSKA (reference sequence). These data belong to a study of neurological immune-mediated disorders. Sequences were obtained from PBMCs. This chain links TRBV20-1 with TRBJ2-7; 8 bases line up with TRBD2. This sequence originates from a man aged 55 to 70 with multiple sclerosis. The chain's CDR3 is CSASGGGRSSYEQYF. For the CDR3, the DNA is TGCAGTGCTAGTGGCGGGGGGCGTAGCTCCTACGAGCAGTACTTC.